The sequence of this T cell receptor (beta chain) was determined in a study of blood T cell repertoires in COVID-19. The CDR3 consists of 19 residues. V shed 2 bases, J shed 3 bases, and the junction held 13 bases outside the gene matches. Germline CDR1 SGHDN, CDR2 FVKESK. There are a few counts of this clone. Generated by immunoSEQ multiplex PCR, the TCRdb table keeps only in-frame clones and is missing some. Here the sample spans roughly 130,000 clones, about four fifths being singletons. This TCR derives from a young woman who had recovered from COVID-19. The sequenced material came from peripheral blood. The V call is TRBV14, the J call TRBJ2-3, with 11 bases aligning to TRBD2. The DNA for the CDR3 is TGTGCCAGCAGCCAAACTAGCGGGAGCTTACATCTCCGGACAGATACGCAGTATTTT. This codes for CASSQTSGSLHLRTDTQYF.